This is a list of T cell receptor beta chains from one sample in a study of shared clonotypes between healthy human individuals. Method: immunoSEQ multiplex PCR; TCRdb's copy keeps in-frame clones and lacks some. Here the sample spans 2 million to 2.5 million clones, over 90% being singletons. The specimen was naive CD4+ T cells from PBMCs. These receptors all come from a man between 18 and 29 years old in good health. Some clones in this sample may be carry-over from other donors' samples. The CDR3 runs from the conserved cysteine through the conserved F or W. The D gene is left open where the match is weak. Expanded clones get a size class; other rows say once, few or many, or leave the size out.

j_gene | d_gene | v_gene | abundance | CDR3aa | CDR3nt
TRBJ2-7 | TRBD1 | TRBV19 | NA | CASTGTGRSYEQYF | TGTGCCAGTACCGGGACAGGGCGATCCTACGAGCAGTACTTC
TRBJ2-1 | NA | TRBV27 | NA | CASSNRDYNEQFF | TGTGCCAGCAGCAACCGGGACTACAATGAGCAGTTCTTC
TRBJ2-1 | TRBD2 | TRBV5-1 | once | CASSLPTGGVYNEQFF | TGCGCCAGCAGCTTGCCCACTGGGGGGGTCTACAATGAGCAGTTCTTC
TRBJ1-2 | TRBD1 | TRBV5-5 | NA | CASSLGGTGSNYGYTF | TGTGCCAGCAGCTTGGGGGGGACAGGTTCTAACTATGGCTACACCTTC
TRBJ1-5 | NA | TRBV6-5 | NA | CARGGWGTSNQPQHF | TGTGCCAGGGGAGGTTGGGGGACTAGCAATCAGCCCCAGCATTTT
TRBJ2-3 | TRBD1 | TRBV30 | NA | CAWSTPPGRGQSTDTQYF | TGTGCCTGGAGTACCCCACCGGGCAGGGGGCAAAGCACAGATACGCAGTATTTT
TRBJ1-3 | NA | TRBV15 | NA | CATSRGDDPLSGNTIYF | TGTGCCACCAGCAGAGGGGACGACCCCCTCTCTGGAAACACCATATATTTT
TRBJ2-7 | NA | TRBV2 | NA | CASSLYNRAYEQYF | TGTGCCAGCAGTCTTTACAACAGAGCCTACGAGCAGTACTTC
TRBJ2-7 | NA | TRBV30 | NA | CAWSLSYEQYF | TGTGCCTGGAGTTTGAGCTACGAGCAGTACTTC
TRBJ1-4 | NA | TRBV5-1 | once | CASSLTNEKLFF | TGCGCCAGCAGCTTAACTAATGAAAAACTGTTTTTT
TRBJ2-1 | TRBD2 | TRBV27 | NA | CASRRTSGSYEQFF | TGTGCCAGCAGAAGGACTAGCGGGAGTTATGAGCAGTTCTTC
TRBJ2-7 | NA | TRBV7-2 | NA | CASSAHRVAYEQYF | TGTGCCAGCAGCGCCCACAGGGTGGCCTACGAGCAGTACTTC
TRBJ1-5 | NA | TRBV11-2 | few | CASSPGGSNQPQHF | TGTGCCAGCAGCCCTGGGGGGAGCAATCAGCCCCAGCATTTT
TRBJ2-2 | NA | TRBV5-1 | NA | CASFLTGVDTGELFF | TGCGCCAGCTTCCTGACGGGGGTGGACACCGGGGAGCTGTTTTTT
TRBJ2-7 | TRBD1 | TRBV7-9 | NA | CASSLTGGTYEQYF | TGTGCCAGCAGCCTGACAGGGGGTACCTACGAGCAGTACTTC
TRBJ1-5 | NA | TRBV28 | NA | CATYEGDQPQHF | TGTGCCACCTACGAGGGGGATCAGCCCCAGCATTTT
TRBJ2-2 | TRBD2 | TRBV28 | NA | CASKTSVGSAGELFF | TGTGCCAGCAAGACTAGCGTTGGTTCCGCCGGGGAGCTGTTTTTT
TRBJ2-1 | NA | TRBV5-1 | NA | CASSLTISNEQFF | TGCGCCAGCAGCTTGACTATATCCAATGAGCAGTTCTTC
TRBJ2-7 | NA | TRBV4-1 | once | CASSSARGDEQYF | TGCGCCAGCAGCTCGGCCCGTGGGGACGAGCAGTACTTC
TRBJ1-5 | NA | TRBV15 | NA | CATSRDPGGVNQPQHF | TGTGCCACCAGCAGAGATCCAGGAGGGGTCAATCAGCCCCAGCATTTT
TRBJ2-1 | TRBD2 | TRBV11-3 | NA | CASRTSADGEQFF | TGTGCCAGCAGGACTAGCGCGGACGGGGAGCAGTTCTTC
TRBJ1-1 | NA | TRBV6-5 | NA | CASSYSSPKATEAFF | TGTGCCAGCAGTTACTCCAGCCCTAAGGCAACTGAAGCTTTCTTT
TRBJ2-7 | NA | TRBV2 | NA | CASLLGTGLPYEQYF | TGTGCCAGCCTTCTTGGCACGGGCTTGCCCTACGAGCAGTACTTC
TRBJ2-1 | TRBD1 | TRBV6-5 | NA | CASMGQGASYNEQFF | TGTGCCAGCATGGGGCAGGGGGCGTCTTACAATGAGCAGTTCTTC
TRBJ1-3 | NA | TRBV14 | NA | CASSLSGNTIYF | TGTGCCAGCAGCCTTTCTGGAAACACCATATATTTT
TRBJ2-3 | TRBD1 | TRBV11-3 | NA | CASSRRQGLTDTQYF | TGTGCCAGCAGCCGCAGACAGGGCCTCACAGATACGCAGTATTTT
TRBJ2-5 | NA | TRBV25-1 | once | CASSRGDKGTQETQYF | TGTGCCAGCAGTAGAGGTGATAAGGGGACGCAAGAGACCCAGTACTTC
TRBJ2-3 | NA | TRBV10-3 | NA | CAISVRSSDTQYF | TGTGCCATCAGTGTTAGAAGCTCAGATACGCAGTATTTT
TRBJ2-7 | NA | TRBV7-8 | NA | CASSGGPQGFSEQYF | TGTGCCAGCAGCGGCGGACCACAGGGATTCAGCGAGCAGTACTTC
TRBJ2-1 | NA | TRBV18 | NA | CASSKGIAWDEQFF | TGTGCCAGCTCAAAAGGGATCGCCTGGGATGAGCAGTTCTTC
TRBJ1-3 | TRBD1 | TRBV5-6 | NA | CASSGPQGEGSGNTIYF | TGTGCCAGCAGCGGTCCACAGGGGGAAGGATCTGGAAACACCATATATTTT
TRBJ1-5 | NA | TRBV5-1 | NA | CASSLVADIGEYQPQHF | TGCGCCAGCAGCTTGGTTGCGGATATCGGGGAGTACCAGCCCCAGCATTTT
TRBJ2-5 | TRBD2 | TRBV11-1 | NA | CASTGGRGEETQYF | TGTGCCAGCACCGGAGGGAGGGGTGAAGAGACCCAGTACTTC
TRBJ2-3 | NA | TRBV7-2 | NA | CASSLLGTRTDTQYF | TGTGCCAGCAGCCTCCTGGGGACTCGCACAGATACGCAGTATTTT
TRBJ2-2 | TRBD1 | TRBV11-2 | NA | CASRETGAAGELFF | TGTGCCAGCAGGGAGACAGGGGCGGCCGGGGAGCTGTTTTTT
TRBJ1-2 | TRBD1 | TRBV7-3 | NA | CASSSDRSYGYTF | TGTGCCAGCAGCTCGGACAGGAGCTATGGCTACACCTTC
TRBJ2-1 | TRBD2 | TRBV5-1 | once | CASSTGLAGNEQFF | TGCGCCAGCAGCACCGGACTAGCGGGCAATGAGCAGTTCTTC
TRBJ2-7 | TRBD1 | TRBV28 | NA | CASSRTGVGYF | TGTGCCAGCAGTCGGACAGGGGTGGGGTACTTC
TRBJ2-7 | TRBD1 | TRBV18 | NA | CASSRSGRLAGGSSYEQYF | TGTGCCAGCTCACGGTCAGGAAGATTGGCAGGGGGTAGCTCCTACGAGCAGTACTTC
TRBJ2-2 | NA | TRBV19 | NA | CASSQTPANTGELFF | TGTGCCAGTAGTCAGACACCTGCGAACACCGGGGAGCTGTTTTTT
TRBJ1-1 | NA | TRBV4-3 | NA | CASSQLGGENTEAFF | TGCGCCAGCAGCCAACTGGGGGGCGAGAACACTGAAGCTTTCTTT
TRBJ2-2 | NA | TRBV27 | NA | CASINYNTGELFF | TGTGCCAGCATCAACTACAACACCGGGGAGCTGTTTTTT
TRBJ2-7 | NA | TRBV30 | NA | CAWSIQGAYEQYF | TGTGCCTGGAGTATTCAGGGTGCTTACGAGCAGTACTTC
TRBJ1-4 | NA | TRBV6-5 | NA | CASGAGGSAKLFF | TGTGCCAGCGGCGCAGGTGGTTCCGCAAAACTGTTTTTT
TRBJ2-1 | TRBD2 | TRBV11-2 | once | CASSLLFSNRLADNEQFF | TGTGCCAGCAGCTTACTTTTCTCTAATAGGCTAGCGGACAATGAGCAGTTCTTC
TRBJ2-1 | TRBD2 | TRBV7-2 | NA | CASSLAAGVGEQFF | TGTGCCAGCAGCTTAGCAGCGGGAGTCGGTGAGCAGTTCTTC
TRBJ2-1 | NA | TRBV4-2 | NA | CASSQDGGWGRLDEQFF | TGTGCCAGCAGCCAAGATGGGGGTTGGGGGAGGTTGGATGAGCAGTTCTTC
TRBJ2-1 | TRBD2 | TRBV29-1 | NA | CSVELAGEFSWFYNEQFF | TGCAGCGTTGAACTAGCGGGAGAATTTTCCTGGTTTTACAATGAGCAGTTCTTC
TRBJ1-1 | NA | TRBV6-1 | NA | CATHFNTAAHTEAFF | TGTGCCACCCACTTCAACACAGCCGCTCACACTGAAGCTTTCTTT
TRBJ2-2 | TRBD2 | TRBV9 | NA | CASSVDGTSPTGELFF | TGTGCCAGCAGCGTAGATGGGACTAGCCCCACCGGGGAGCTGTTTTTT
TRBJ1-4 | NA | TRBV28 | NA | CASGLYSKQGQLFF | TGTGCCAGCGGCCTCTATTCGAAACAAGGGCAACTGTTTTTT
TRBJ2-1 | NA | TRBV10-3 | NA | CAISESRENEQFF | TGTGCCATCAGTGAGTCAAGGGAGAATGAGCAGTTCTTC
TRBJ2-3 | TRBD1 | TRBV6-5 | NA | CASSYDRGRRTDTQYF | TGTGCCAGCAGTTATGACAGGGGACGACGCACAGATACGCAGTATTTT
TRBJ2-7 | TRBD2 | TRBV5-1 | NA | CASSVLSGRADEQYF | TGCGCCAGCAGCGTACTAAGCGGGAGGGCCGACGAGCAGTACTTC
TRBJ2-7 | NA | TRBV10-3 | NA | CAISPFSGYEQYF | TGTGCCATCAGTCCATTTAGCGGATACGAGCAGTACTTC
TRBJ1-2 | NA | TRBV19 | NA | CASSIALGDYGYTF | TGTGCCAGTAGTATAGCCTTGGGGGACTATGGCTACACCTTC
TRBJ2-2 | NA | TRBV5-1 | NA | CASSLVSRVAGGELFF | TGCGCCAGCAGCTTGGTCTCCAGGGTTGCTGGCGGGGAGCTGTTTTTT